This paragraph covers one T cell receptor (beta chain) sequence. 13 Jbeta primers and 60 Vbeta primers were used for the PCR. Here immunoSEQ multiplex PCR was the method, and the copy in TCRdb shows in-frame clones only, minus some. In total, the table holds about 150,000 clones. The sample belongs to a study of cytomegalovirus exposure and HLA in healthy donors. In germline, CDR1 is SEHNR, CDR2 FQNEAQ (reference sequence). The CDR3 covers 14 residues. V shed 4 bases, J shed 2 bases, and the junction held 3 bases outside the gene matches. The chain is built from TRBV7-9 and TRBJ2-5; 8 positions match TRBD2. The receptor comes from a man younger than 45 in good health and CMV-seronegative. Sequencing was done on a sample of PBMCs. The CDR3 loop is CASSYGGGQETQYF. CDR3 nucleotide sequence: TGTGCCAGCAGCTACGGGGGGGGGCAAGAGACCCAGTACTTC.